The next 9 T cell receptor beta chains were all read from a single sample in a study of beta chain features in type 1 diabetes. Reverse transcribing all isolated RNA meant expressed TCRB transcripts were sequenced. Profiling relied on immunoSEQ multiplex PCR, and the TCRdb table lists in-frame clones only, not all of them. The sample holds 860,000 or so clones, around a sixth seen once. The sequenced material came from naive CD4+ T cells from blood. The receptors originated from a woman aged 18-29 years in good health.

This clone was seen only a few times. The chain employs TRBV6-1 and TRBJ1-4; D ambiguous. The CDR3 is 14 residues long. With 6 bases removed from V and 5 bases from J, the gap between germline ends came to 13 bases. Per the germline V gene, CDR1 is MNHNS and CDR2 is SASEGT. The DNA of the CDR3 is TGTGCCAGCAGCGCGACCGGCGCCAATGAAAAACTGTTTTTT. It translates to CASSATGANEKLFF.

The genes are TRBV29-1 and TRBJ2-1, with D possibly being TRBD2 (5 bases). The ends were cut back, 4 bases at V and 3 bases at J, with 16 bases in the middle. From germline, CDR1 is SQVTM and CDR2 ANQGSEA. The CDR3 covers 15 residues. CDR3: CSVADYPEFYNEQFF. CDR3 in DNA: TGCAGCGTTGCCGACTATCCCGAATTCTACAATGAGCAGTTCTTC.

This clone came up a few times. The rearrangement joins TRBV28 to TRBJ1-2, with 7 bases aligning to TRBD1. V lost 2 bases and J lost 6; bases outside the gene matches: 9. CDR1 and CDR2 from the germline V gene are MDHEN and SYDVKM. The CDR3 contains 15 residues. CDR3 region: CASSLRGRTGDGYTF. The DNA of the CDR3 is TGTGCCAGCAGTTTAAGGGGTCGGACAGGAGATGGCTACACCTTC.

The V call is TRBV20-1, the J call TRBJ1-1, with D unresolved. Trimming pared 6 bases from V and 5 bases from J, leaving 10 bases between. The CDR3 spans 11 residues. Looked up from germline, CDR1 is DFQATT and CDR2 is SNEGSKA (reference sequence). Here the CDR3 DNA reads TGCAGTGCCATCCGGAGGACTGAAGCTTTCTTT. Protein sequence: CSAIRRTEAFF.

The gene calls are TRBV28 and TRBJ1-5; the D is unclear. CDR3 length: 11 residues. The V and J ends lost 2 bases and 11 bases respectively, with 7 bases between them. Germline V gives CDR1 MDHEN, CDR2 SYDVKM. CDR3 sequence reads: CASSLSRTQHF. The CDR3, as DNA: TGTGCCAGCAGTTTAAGTCGGACCCAGCATTTT.

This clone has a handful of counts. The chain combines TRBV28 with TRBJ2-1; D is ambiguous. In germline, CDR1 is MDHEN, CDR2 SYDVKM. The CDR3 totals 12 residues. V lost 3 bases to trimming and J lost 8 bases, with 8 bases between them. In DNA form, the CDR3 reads TGTGCCAGCAGTTTTTACAGCTATGAGCAGTTCTTC. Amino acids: CASSFYSYEQFF.

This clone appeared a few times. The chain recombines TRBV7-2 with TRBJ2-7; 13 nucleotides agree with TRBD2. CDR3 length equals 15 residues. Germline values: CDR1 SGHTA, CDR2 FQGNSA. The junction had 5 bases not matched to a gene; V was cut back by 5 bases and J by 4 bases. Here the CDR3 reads CASSRTSGSVYEQYF. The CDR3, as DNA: TGTGCCAGCAGCCGGACTAGCGGGAGTGTGTACGAGCAGTACTTC.

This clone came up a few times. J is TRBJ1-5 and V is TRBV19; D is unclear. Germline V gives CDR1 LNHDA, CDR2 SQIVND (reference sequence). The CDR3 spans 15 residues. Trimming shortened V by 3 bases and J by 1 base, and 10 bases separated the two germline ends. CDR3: CASSMGLGSNQPQHF. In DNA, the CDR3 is TGTGCCAGTAGTATGGGCCTTGGGAGCAATCAGCCCCAGCATTTT. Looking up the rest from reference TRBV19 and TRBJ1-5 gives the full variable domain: DGGITQSPKYLFRKEGQNVTLSCEQNLNHDAMYWYRQDPGQGLRLIYYSQIVNDFQKGDIAEGYSVSREKKESFPLTVTSAQKNPTAFYLCASSMGLGSNQPQHFGDGTRLSIL.

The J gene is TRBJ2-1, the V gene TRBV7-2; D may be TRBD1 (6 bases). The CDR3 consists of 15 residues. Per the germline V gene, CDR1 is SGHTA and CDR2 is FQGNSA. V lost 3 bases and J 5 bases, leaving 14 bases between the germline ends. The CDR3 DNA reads TGTGCCAGCAGCTTCCAGCACAGGGTCCACAATGAGCAGTTCTTC. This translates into CASSFQHRVHNEQFF.